A single sample is the source of the 28 T cell receptor beta chains below, sequenced in a study of glioma-infiltrating T cells. Amplification of TCR alpha and beta CDR3 regions from RNA used iRepertoire nested multiplex PCR. MiXCR, run by TCRdb on the multiplex PCR reads, gives a single entry per CDR3 protein. The table shows about 380,000 distinct CDR3 sequences, with roughly 41% occurring only once. Material: glioma tissue, nonneoplastic brain tissue, or PBMCs (not recorded which). The receptors were gathered from a human donor with low-grade glioma or glioblastoma, undergoing nonglioma brain surgery, or in good health (not recorded which).

This rearrangement joins TRBV20-1 to TRBJ2-6, with a possible D match to TRBD2 (7 bases). Germline V gene lookup returns CDR1 DFQATT and CDR2 SNEGSKA (reference sequence). Trimming left V 3 bases short and J 2 bases short, with 14 bases between. CDR3 length: 16 residues. This CDR3 reads CSASAQGRAGANVLTF. The CDR3 nucleotides read TGCAGTGCTAGTGCCCAGGGGAGGGCTGGGGCCAACGTCCTGACTTTC.

Comment on this clonotype: This may stem from a read error, because a much larger clone lies one nucleotide away. The rearrangement uses TRBV27 and TRBJ2-1; TRBD1 is a possible D gene (6 bases). V gave up 4 bases and J gave up 5 bases, with 9 bases separating them. Germline V gene lookup returns CDR1 MNHEY and CDR2 SMNVEV (reference sequence). CDR3 length: 13 residues. CDR3 DNA sequence: TGTGCCAGCAGTTGCGCAGGGGACAATGAGCAGTTCTTC. Translated, it gives CASSCAGDNEQFF.

The rearrangement joins TRBV19 to TRBJ1-1; D perhaps matches TRBD1 (6 bases). The CDR3 spans 14 residues. With 5 bases removed from V and 4 bases from J, the gap between germline ends came to 14 bases. Germline values: CDR1 LNHDA, CDR2 SQIVND (reference sequence). The CDR3 DNA reads as TGTGCCAGTAGTGCGGGCGGGGGGCCCACTGAAGCTTTCTTT. Residues: CASSAGGGPTEAFF.

The V and J genes are TRBV19 and TRBJ1-1; no clear D. Germline V gene lookup returns CDR1 LNHDA and CDR2 SQIVND (reference sequence). The CDR3 is made up of 14 amino acids. Trimming removed 0 bases at V and 5 bases at J, with 10 bases between. The CDR3 sequence is CASSIDALGTEAFF. In DNA, the CDR3 is TGTGCCAGTAGTATAGATGCACTGGGGACTGAAGCTTTCTTT. The whole variable domain, remainder taken from reference TRBV19 and TRBJ1-1, is DGGITQSPKYLFRKEGQNVTLSCEQNLNHDAMYWYRQDPGQGLRLIYYSQIVNDFQKGDIAEGYSVSREKKESFPLTVTSAQKNPTAFYLCASSIDALGTEAFFGQGTRLTVV.

The chain employs TRBV27 and TRBJ2-6; tentative D call: TRBD2 (5 bases). V lost 6 bases to trimming and J lost 2 bases, with 17 bases between them. The CDR3 runs to 17 residues. The germline gives CDR1 MNHEY, CDR2 SMNVEV (reference sequence). The CDR3 DNA follows: TGTGCCAGCAGCCCCACTGGAGGCGCACCTGGGGCCAACGTCCTGACTTTC. Amino acid sequence: CASSPTGGAPGANVLTF.

At least ten counts were recorded for this clonotype. J is TRBJ1-1 and V is TRBV27; D is uncertain. V lost 6 bases to trimming and J lost 3 bases, with 11 bases between them. Germline CDR1 reads MNHEY; CDR2 reads SMNVEV (reference sequence). The CDR3 spans 13 residues. For the CDR3, the DNA is TGTGCCAGCAGCCTAAGCGGATACACTGAAGCTTTCTTT. Translated, it gives CASSLSGYTEAFF.

CDR3 region: CASSLGLVFETQYF. In nucleotides, the CDR3 is TGTGCCAGCAGTTTAGGGCTAGTATTTGAGACCCAGTACTTC. The rearrangement links TRBV12-3 or TRBV12-4 to TRBJ2-5; no definite D call. Trimming took off 1 base at V and 5 bases at J, with 11 bases between the two ends. The CDR3 loop spans 14 amino acids.

This clonotype occurred once. V and J are TRBV5-1 and TRBJ2-1, with D uncertain. V shed 4 bases and J shed 9 bases, with 14 bases lying between them. This CDR3 has 13 amino acids. The germline V gene encodes CDR1 SGHRS and CDR2 YFSETQ. DNA of the CDR3: TGCGCCAGCAGCCCAATTGCGAACGGTGAGCAGTTCTTC. It encodes CASSPIANGEQFF.

This clonotype was picked up many times. In DNA form, the CDR3 reads TGTGCCAGCAGTGATCCCCCCGCGGGAGGTCAGGGGCAGTTCTTC. As protein: CASSDPPAGGQGQFF. This chain connects TRBV6-1 to TRBJ2-1; 8 bases fit TRBD2. Germline CDR1 MNHNS, CDR2 SASEGT. J gave up 12 bases and V 3 bases, and 13 bases lay outside the gene matches. The CDR3 totals 15 residues.

Of note for this clonotype: An end of the junction does not agree with germline; a read error may underlie this. This chain connects TRBV27 to TRBJ1-2; D is unclear. This CDR3 spans 13 amino acids. Germline-derived CDR1 and CDR2 are MNHEY and SMNVEV (reference sequence). CDR3 nucleotide sequence: TGTGCCAGCAGTCATGGGGAGAGCTATGGATACACCTTC. Amino acids: CASSHGESYGYTF.

The genes are TRBV6-1 and TRBJ2-7, with D perhaps given as TRBD1 or TRBD2 (5 bases each). Trimming shortened V by 6 bases and J by 5 bases, and 17 bases separated the two germline ends. The CDR3 consists of 14 residues. Germline V CDR1 and CDR2: MNHNS, SASEGT. CDR3 DNA sequence: TGTGCCAGCAGCCCTCCGGGGCTTGGGAACGAGCAGTACTTC. Translating gives CASSPPGLGNEQYF.

The V call is TRBV4-1, the J call TRBJ2-5; 9 nucleotides align to TRBD2. V was clipped by 2 bases and J by 9 bases; unmatched bases: 7. There are 14 residues in the CDR3. CDR1 is MGHRA, CDR2 YSYEKL, per germline. The CDR3 here is CASSQLSRLAAQYF. The DNA for the CDR3 is TGCGCCAGCAGCCAATTAAGCCGACTAGCGGCCCAGTACTTC.

This clonotype was detected ten times or more. V is TRBV20-1 and J is TRBJ2-7, with D perhaps being TRBD1 or TRBD2 (5 bases each). Trimming removed 1 base at V and 6 bases at J, with 10 bases between. Germline loops: CDR1 DFQATT, CDR2 SNEGSKA (reference sequence). This CDR3 has 12 residues. In DNA, the CDR3 is TGCAGTGCTAGAGGAGAGGGGCGCGAGCAGTACTTC. Translated, it gives CSARGEGREQYF.

This clonotype was counted between two and nine times. The chain employs TRBV7-2 and TRBJ1-5, with D unresolved. V lost 7 bases to trimming and J lost 10 bases, with 20 bases between them. This CDR3 is 14 amino acids long. Germline assignment: CDR1 SGHTA and CDR2 FQGNSA. The DNA of the CDR3 is TGTGCCAGCACACGAGGTGAGGTAGCTTCCCCCCAGCATTTT. Translation gives CASTRGEVASPQHF.

The count of this clonotype is one. The V gene is TRBV7-9, the J gene TRBJ2-1; the D gene could be TRBD1 or TRBD2 (5 bases each). CDR1 is SEHNR and CDR2 is FQNEAQ in the germline V gene (reference sequence). This CDR3 is built from 17 residues. V gave up 5 bases and J gave up 8 bases, with 25 bases separating them. CDR3 coding DNA: TGTGCCAGCAGCCAGGGTCCCCCGGGGTACCTCGATGATGAGCAGTTCTTC. This encodes CASSQGPPGYLDDEQFF.

The chain recombines TRBV7-6 with TRBJ2-3; D not certain. Germline-derived CDR1 and CDR2 are SGHVS and FNYEAQ. The V end lost 4 bases, the J end lost 3 bases, and 8 bases lay between the germline ends. CDR3 size: 13 residues. CDR3 loop: CASSSEWTDTQYF. In DNA form, the CDR3 reads TGTGCCAGCAGCTCCGAATGGACAGATACGCAGTATTTT.

The chain is built from TRBV7-2 and TRBJ1-2, with 7 bases matching TRBD1. V lost 1 base, J lost 10 bases, and 6 bases stayed unmatched. The CDR3 spans 13 residues. The germline V gene encodes CDR1 SGHTA and CDR2 FQGNSA. The CDR3 sequence: CASSLGTQGDYTF. Written as DNA, the CDR3 is TGTGCCAGCAGCTTAGGCACCCAGGGGGACTACACCTTC.

Comments on this clonotype: This could be a read error, since a much larger clone is one nucleotide away. This chain uses TRBV27 with TRBJ2-5, with unresolved D. This CDR3 has 14 amino acids. The V gene lost 0 bases and the J gene lost 1 base, with 6 bases spanning the gap. Germline V CDR1 and CDR2: MNHEY, SMNVEV (reference sequence). The CDR3: CASSLSCSQETQYF. CDR3 coding DNA: TGTGCCAGCAGTTTATCGTGCAGCCAAGAGACCCAGTACTTC.

This clonotype was counted many times. The rearrangement uses TRBV7-2 and TRBJ2-4; 8 bases align to TRBD1. The V and J ends lost 3 bases and 12 bases, in that order; junction bases with no gene match: 7. Per germline, CDR1 SGHTA and CDR2 FQGNSA. The CDR3 consists of 13 residues. The DNA for the CDR3 is TGTGCCAGCAGCTTGGACCGGGACAGGAGTCAGTACTTC. Protein product: CASSLDRDRSQYF.

With respect to this clonotype: A much larger clone differs from this one at a single base, so this may be a read error. This rearrangement joins TRBV20-1 to TRBJ2-1; 8 bases fit TRBD2. The closer fit of TRBJ2-7 to the DNA end suggests the J call may be wrong. The CDR3 contains 14 residues. Germline V lookup: CDR1 DFQATT, CDR2 SNEGSKA (reference sequence). CDR3 protein: CSAEGTRGYNEQYF. The CDR3, as DNA: TGCAGTGCTGAAGGGACTAGGGGTTACAATGAGCAGTACTTC.

This clonotype occurred many times. The chain carries TRBV20-1 and TRBJ1-5; D is undetermined. The CDR3 runs to 12 residues. CDR1 and CDR2 from the germline V gene are DFQATT and SNEGSKA (reference sequence). Between the trimmed V and J ends, which lost 5 bases and 1 base, there was a span of 6 bases. DNA for the CDR3: TGCAGTGCTTCGATCAGCAATCAGCCCCAGCATTTT. Its translation: CSASISNQPQHF.

Comment on this clonotype: At one boundary the junction diverges from the germline segment, which might be a read error. The CDR3 loop is CSASSIAGTYNEQSF. The CDR3 coding sequence is TGCAGTGCTAGCTCCATAGCGGGCACCTACAATGAGCAGTCCTTC. This chain connects TRBV20-1 to TRBJ2-1; 7 nucleotides agree with TRBD2. The CDR3 totals 15 residues. The germline gives CDR1 DFQATT, CDR2 SNEGSKA (reference sequence).

In this sample, this clonotype turned up a few times. The CDR3 nucleotides are TGTGCCAGCAGTCCCCCGGGACTCGCGAGGGCCCAGTACTTC. Translating it yields CASSPPGLARAQYF. V is TRBV27 and J is TRBJ2-5, with D tentatively TRBD2 (6 bases). CDR3 length: 14 amino acids. V was clipped by 5 bases and J by 9 bases, with 19 bases between them. Germline lookup yields CDR1 MNHEY and CDR2 SMNVEV (reference sequence).

As to this clonotype: A much bigger clone sits one base away, suggesting this may be a read error. The rearrangement links TRBV6-2 or TRBV6-3 to TRBJ2-5; 9 bases line up with TRBD1. The germline V gene encodes CDR1 MNHEY and CDR2 SVGEGT. CDR3 length: 13 amino acids. In DNA, the CDR3 is TGTGCCAGCAGTCGACAGGGGGGAGAGGCCCAGTACTTC. Protein: CASSRQGGEAQYF.

This sequence joins TRBV6-1 and TRBJ2-7; the D is unclear. Trimming pared 3 bases from V and 4 bases from J, leaving 13 bases between. This CDR3 is 14 amino acids long. Germline loops: CDR1 MNHNS, CDR2 SASEGT. CDR3 region: CASSDYGSIYEQYF. The CDR3 DNA reads TGTGCCAGCAGTGATTACGGAAGCATTTACGAGCAGTACTTC.

This clonotype was picked up many times. The chain is built from TRBV11-2 and TRBJ2-5, with 9 bases matching TRBD1. The CDR3 has 17 residues. Germline V CDR1 and CDR2: SGHAT, FQNNGV. The J segment lost 2 bases and the V segment lost 5 bases, leaving 12 bases of the junction unmatched. CDR3 in DNA: TGTGCCAGCAGCCCAAACGATCGACAGGGGGGGCAAGAGACCCAGTACTTC. Protein: CASSPNDRQGGQETQYF.

This clonotype has only one observation. The V gene is TRBV4-1, the J gene TRBJ2-6, with a tentative D call TRBD2 (8 bases). Trimming pared 4 bases from V and 3 bases from J, leaving 16 bases between. This CDR3 contains 17 residues. CDR1 is MGHRA, CDR2 YSYEKL, per germline. The CDR3: CASSPREGAFGANVLTF. In DNA, the CDR3 is TGCGCCAGCAGCCCCCGGGAGGGGGCTTTTGGGGCCAACGTCCTGACTTTC.

Of note for this clonotype: A read error may explain this, as a much larger clone is one base away. The DNA for the CDR3 is TGTGCCAGCAGTTACTCGCCAAGCTTACCCTACGAGCAGTACTTC. It is translated as CASSYSPSLPYEQYF. The V gene is TRBV6-6, the J gene TRBJ2-7, with D hard to call. Trimming cost V 0 bases and J 2 bases, with 11 bases left between them. The germline V gene encodes CDR1 MNHNY and CDR2 SVGAGI (reference sequence). The CDR3 totals 15 residues.